This entry features one TCR beta chain sequence. Its specificity is unknown. The data are from a study of cytomegalovirus exposure and HLA in healthy donors. Background on the study: When fewer than 400 donors were genotyped, just over 80% of them were found to fall in the Caucasian-associated ancestry cluster. General observations from the study: Cytomegalovirus association was assigned to about 150 TCR beta chains. The HLA-A and HLA-B alleles of most subjects were reportedly predicted accurately from TCR beta sequences.

The CDR3 runs to 16 residues. Germline CDR1 reads MGHRA; CDR2 reads YSYEKL. The V end lost 1 base, the J end lost 3 bases, and 12 bases lay between the germline ends. The PCR made use of 60 Vbeta and 13 Jbeta primers. Per the authors' pipeline: A later analysis counted tens of millions of unique TCR beta chains, around 10 million shared. Generated by immunoSEQ multiplex PCR, the TCRdb table keeps only in-frame clones and is missing some. V, J and clone size were drawn from that table, and D and trimming were deduced from the DNA. This table has 180,000 or so clones, 60% to 80% appearing once. The sequencing sample was made of PBMCs. The J gene is TRBJ2-2, the V gene TRBV4-1; no reliable D call. The sequence derives from a man aged 40-50 years in good health and CMV-seropositive. The CDR3 region has the DNA TGCGCCAGCAGCCAAGGTGTACAGCCAGACACCGGGGAGCTGTTTTTT. Residues: CASSQGVQPDTGELFF.